The clone carrying this T cell receptor (beta chain) has a count of ten or more. Its cognate antigen is unknown. This CDR3 is also generated by other DNA sequences in the sample. This sample stems from a study of Ad26.COV2.S vaccination and SARS-CoV-2 variants. Study at large: Each vaccinee took Ad26.COV2.S intramuscularly, once or twice 56 days apart. Study-wide results and caveats: Vaccinees displayed broader spike-specific TCR repertoires than placebo recipients. CD8+ and CD4+ T cells specific for spike reportedly responded with substantial breadth after vaccination.

Treatment in this sample: over 15 received Ad26.COV2.S at low or high dose, single or two shots; about 5 received placebo; per-sample allocation not given. Material that was analyzed had been drawn on day 63 after the first vaccine or placebo injection. Within Boston, the person who donated was an adult of 18-55 years. Assay used: immunoSEQ multiplex PCR; TCRdb lists only in-frame clones, some missing. Of a few hundred thousand clones in the sample, 88% were seen once. This CDR3 comprises 11 residues. Per the germline V gene, CDR1 is DFQATT and CDR2 is SNEGSKA (reference sequence). V gave up 6 bases and J gave up 2 bases, with 7 bases separating them.

This receptor was taken from a person aged 18 to 59 who received the Ad26.COV2.S COVID-19 vaccine or a placebo. The material sequenced was peripheral blood, taken in a trial of Ad26.COV2.S vaccine versus placebo. This chain joins TRBV20-1 and TRBJ2-5; D is unresolved. The CDR3 region has the DNA TGCAGTGCGCAGCATCAAGAGACCCAGTACTTC. As protein: CSAQHQETQYF.